A single sample gave rise to the 24 T cell receptor beta chains below, sequenced in a study of shared clonotypes between healthy human individuals. Data came from immunoSEQ multiplex PCR; TCRdb stores just in-frame clones and leaves some out. This table has about 490,000 clones, approximately 84% appearing once. The sample comprised PBMCs. Source of these receptors: a woman aged 40 to 55 in good health. Some clones in this sample may be carry-over from other donors' samples.

With regard to this clone: A far larger clone lies a single base away; this is likely a read error. The sample carries other DNA sequences with the same CDR3. The V call is TRBV4-3, the J call TRBJ2-3; 8 bases are a match to TRBD2. The length of the CDR3 is 16 residues. Germline CDR1 is LGHNA and CDR2 is YSLEER. This CDR3 reads CASSQDRGLGADTQYF. The CDR3 DNA reads as TGCGCCAGTAGCCAAGATAGGGGACTAGGCGCAGATACGCAGTATTTT.

The chain recombines TRBV19 with TRBJ2-3; the D is unclear. The germline CDR1 and CDR2 sequences are LNHDA and SQIVND (reference sequence). The V end lost 3 bases, the J end lost 1 base, and 5 bases lay between the germline ends. This CDR3 contains 13 residues. CDR3 nucleotide sequence: TGTGCCAGTAGTATCACCGGCACAGATACGCAGTATTTT. Protein: CASSITGTDTQYF.

The chain joins TRBV6-5 to TRBJ2-7, with TRBD1 identical over 8 bases. Germline V CDR1 and CDR2: MNHEY, SVGAGI. Trimming removed 10 bases from V and 1 base from J; junction bases left unmatched: 3. This CDR3 is built from 12 residues. The chain's CDR3 is CATRTGSYEQYF. CDR3 coding DNA: TGTGCCACCCGGACAGGGTCCTACGAGCAGTACTTC.

For this clone: A far larger clone is only one base removed, so a read error is likely. This sample includes further DNA sequences coding for the same CDR3. The chain joins TRBV29-1 to TRBJ1-1, with unresolved D. The CDR3 is 12 amino acids. V shed 7 bases and J shed 7 bases, with 16 bases lying between them. Germline V CDR1 and CDR2: SQVTM, ANQGSEA. As DNA, the CDR3 is TGCAGCGGGGCGAGAGGAGCCAATGAAGCTTTCTTT. This codes for CSGARGANEAFF.

This clone was seen ten or more times. The CDR3 bases are TGTGCCAGCAGTGACCCTGGGCACACTCCGTTTTACGAGCAGTACTTC. The encoded protein is CASSDPGHTPFYEQYF. The V gene is TRBV28, the J gene TRBJ2-7; D remains unclear. CDR3 length: 16 residues. Trimming removed 5 bases from V and 4 bases from J, with 21 bases in between. Germline assignment: CDR1 MDHEN and CDR2 SYDVKM.

In its sample, this clone was seen a few times. A single base is all that separates this from a far larger clone, so a read error is likely. Different DNA sequences within this sample yield the same CDR3. The V and J genes are TRBV30 and TRBJ1-1; D remains ambiguous. The CDR3 contains 14 residues. CDR1 is GTSNPN, CDR2 SVGIG, per germline (reference sequence). The CDR3 DNA reads TGTGCCTGGAGTGTGAGAGGGATAAACACTGAAGCCTTCTTT. The encoded protein is CAWSVRGINTEAFF.

The V call is TRBV9, the J call TRBJ2-2; D possibly corresponds to TRBD1 (6 bases). CDR3 length equals 14 residues. Germline V lookup: CDR1 SGDLS, CDR2 YYNGEE. Trimming stripped 4 bases from V and 4 bases from J, with 11 bases between. The CDR3 region is CASSPRTVTGELFF. The DNA for the CDR3 is TGTGCCAGCAGCCCCCGGACAGTCACCGGGGAGCTGTTTTTT.

This clone appeared many times. This same CDR3 is encoded by further DNA sequences in the sample. The rearrangement links TRBV6-1 to TRBJ2-2; D ambiguous. Germline V lookup: CDR1 MNHNS, CDR2 SASEGT. The CDR3 has 11 amino acids. Trimming removed 3 bases at V and 6 bases at J, with 2 bases between. This CDR3 is CASSEAGELFF. CDR3 DNA sequence: TGTGCCAGCAGTGAGGCCGGGGAGCTGTTTTTT.

In nucleotides, the CDR3 is TGTGCCAGCAGCTTAGCGAGCGTCGGGGGACCGTACTTC. Protein product: CASSLASVGGPYF. The genes are TRBV11-2 and TRBJ2-7, with D perhaps matching TRBD2 (6 bases). The V gene lost 1 base and the J gene lost 12 bases, with 16 bases spanning the gap. From germline, CDR1 is SGHAT and CDR2 FQNNGV. The length of the CDR3 is 13 residues.

Turning to this clone: A far more abundant clone sits one base away, making this likely a read error. The sample has other DNA sequences that encode this CDR3 too. This chain links TRBV30 with TRBJ1-6; no definite D call. Germline CDR1 is GTSNPN and CDR2 is SVGIG (reference sequence). This CDR3 contains 14 residues. CDR3 DNA: TGTGCAAGTACGGCGGGAAACCCGGGGTCACCCCTCCACTTT. This encodes CASTAGNPGSPLHF.

J is TRBJ2-7 and V is TRBV30; 9 bases agree with TRBD1. J lost 3 bases, V lost 4 bases, and 7 bases had no gene match. Germline V gives CDR1 GTSNPN, CDR2 SVGIG (reference sequence). The CDR3 is made up of 14 amino acids. CDR3 protein: CAWKGQGSFYEQYF. In DNA, the CDR3 is TGTGCCTGGAAAGGACAGGGGTCGTTCTACGAGCAGTACTTC.

V and J are TRBV18 and TRBJ1-5; weak D call: TRBD1 (5 bases). In germline, CDR1 is KGHSH, CDR2 LQKENI. V lost 6 bases to trimming and J lost 0 bases, with 15 bases between them. The CDR3 contains 16 residues. DNA for the CDR3: TGTGCCAGCTCGTCCTCCGGGAGGGGTAGCAATCAGCCCCAGCATTTT. Translated, it gives CASSSSGRGSNQPQHF.

The chain combines TRBV30 with TRBJ1-2, with D uncertain. The CDR3 loop spans 12 amino acids. In germline, CDR1 is GTSNPN, CDR2 SVGIG (reference sequence). V was shortened by 5 bases and J by 12 bases, with 19 bases between the two germline ends. Here the CDR3 reads CAWEDGVFGNTF. CDR3 DNA sequence: TGTGCCTGGGAGGATGGGGTGTTTGGGAACACCTTC.

The chain has TRBV28 and TRBJ2-7, with 10 positions matching TRBD1. The CDR3 consists of 16 residues. Trimming at V came to 5 bases and at J to 1 base, leaving 8 bases not matched to a gene. Per the germline V gene, CDR1 is MDHEN and CDR2 is SYDVKM. The CDR3 DNA sequence: TGTGCCAGCAGTCCGCAACGACAGGGGGCTTCCTACGAGCAGTACTTC. Encoded protein: CASSPQRQGASYEQYF.

The J gene is TRBJ2-7, the V gene TRBV9, with D unresolved. Germline-derived CDR1 and CDR2 are SGDLS and YYNGEE. V was cut by 5 bases and J by 4 bases, with 16 bases left in between. The CDR3 totals 14 residues. The CDR3 DNA reads TGTGCCAGCAGTGCTACCTCCCAGCTTTACGAGCAGTACTTC. It translates to CASSATSQLYEQYF. Drawing the rest from reference TRBV9 and TRBJ2-7, the complete variable domain is DSGVTQTPKHLITATGQRVTLRCSPRSGDLSVYWYQQSLDQGLQFLIQYYNGEERAKGNILERFSAQQFPDLHSELNLSSLELGDSALYFCASSATSQLYEQYFGPGTRLTVT.

Regarding this clone: It is likely a read error: a sequence one base away is far more abundant. The V call is TRBV5-6, the J call TRBJ2-7; D possibly corresponds to TRBD2 (5 bases). In germline, CDR1 is SGHDT, CDR2 YYEEEE. The CDR3 loop spans 15 amino acids. This chain's CDR3 is CAGSWTRENSYEQYF. The DNA of the CDR3 is TGTGCCGGCAGCTGGACCCGGGAAAACTCCTACGAGCAGTACTTC. Variable domain in full (rest from reference TRBV5-6 and TRBJ2-7): DAGVTQSPTHLIKTRGQQVTLRCSPKSGHDTVSWYQQALGQGPQFIFQYYEEEERQRGNFPDRFSGHQFPNYSSELNVNALLLGDSALYLCAGSWTRENSYEQYFGPGTRLTVT.

The rearrangement uses TRBV5-6 and TRBJ2-1; D gene ambiguous. V was shortened by 7 bases and J by 8 bases, with 16 bases between the two germline ends. Germline V CDR1 and CDR2: SGHDT, YYEEEE. The CDR3 sequence is 13 residues long. The chain's CDR3 is CASLRSVWDEQFF. The CDR3 DNA sequence: TGTGCCAGCCTACGGTCTGTCTGGGATGAGCAGTTCTTC.

The chain recombines TRBV2 with TRBJ1-5; weak D call: TRBD1 (5 bases). The germline gives CDR1 SNHLY, CDR2 FYNNEI. The germline V and J ends were trimmed by 4 bases and 4 bases, with 8 bases remaining between them. There are 13 residues in the CDR3. The CDR3 loop reads CASSGEGNQPQHF. CDR3 nucleotides: TGTGCCAGCAGTGGAGAGGGGAATCAGCCCCAGCATTTT.

The sample holds a few counts of this clone. This chain connects TRBV6-5 to TRBJ2-1; 10 bases align to TRBD2. The trim removed 2 bases at V and 6 bases at J, leaving 4 bases unmatched. The CDR3 extends over 15 amino acids. The germline V gene has CDR1 MNHEY and CDR2 SVGAGI. This CDR3 is CASSYATSGVNEQFF. CDR3 nucleotides: TGTGCCAGCAGTTACGCTACTAGCGGGGTCAATGAGCAGTTCTTC.

As to this clone: A far larger clone lies a single base away; this is likely a read error. J is TRBJ1-5 and V is TRBV6-1; D is unresolved. From germline, CDR1 is MNHNS and CDR2 SASEGT. V shed 3 bases and J shed 7 bases, with 16 bases lying between them. CDR3 length equals 15 residues. CDR3 DNA sequence: TGTGCCAGCAGTGATTCCCATGGGGAATGGCAGCCCCAGCATTTT. As protein: CASSDSHGEWQPQHF.

On this clone: It is likely a read error: a sequence one base away is far more abundant. The rearrangement joins TRBV30 to TRBJ2-1; TRBD2 aligns across 8 bases. In germline, CDR1 is GTSNPN, CDR2 SVGIG (reference sequence). This CDR3 spans 13 amino acids. The CDR3 reads CAWSAAGEYERFF. CDR3 nucleotide sequence: TGTGCCTGGAGTGCAGCGGGAGAGTATGAGCGGTTCTTC.

The chain uses TRBV9 and TRBJ2-2; D is ambiguous. This CDR3 region has 15 residues. The V gene lost 1 base and the J gene lost 2 bases, with 9 bases spanning the gap. In germline, CDR1 is SGDLS, CDR2 YYNGEE. DNA of the CDR3: TGTGCCAGCAGCGTAAGGCAGTTCAACACCGGGGAGCTGTTTTTT. Encoded protein: CASSVRQFNTGELFF.

A remark on this clone: Distinct nucleotide sequences in the sample also encode this CDR3. This sequence joins TRBV7-9 and TRBJ2-7; D call uncertain. The CDR3 extends over 12 amino acids. Germline V lookup: CDR1 SEHNR, CDR2 FQNEAQ (reference sequence). V dropped 6 bases and J dropped 0 bases, with 6 bases sitting between them. DNA of the CDR3: TGTGCCAGCAGTCCAAGCTCCTACGAGCAGTACTTC. Amino acid sequence: CASSPSSYEQYF.

This clone was seen a single time. A far larger clone is just one base off, so this is likely a read error. This chain links TRBV18 with TRBJ2-1; 7 bases are a match to TRBD1. The CDR3 loop spans 14 amino acids. The germline V gene encodes CDR1 KGHSH and CDR2 LQKENI. The CDR3 DNA follows: TGTGCCAGCTCAGCTCTTGACAGGGAAGGTGAGCAGCTCTTC. Its translation is CASSALDREGEQLF.